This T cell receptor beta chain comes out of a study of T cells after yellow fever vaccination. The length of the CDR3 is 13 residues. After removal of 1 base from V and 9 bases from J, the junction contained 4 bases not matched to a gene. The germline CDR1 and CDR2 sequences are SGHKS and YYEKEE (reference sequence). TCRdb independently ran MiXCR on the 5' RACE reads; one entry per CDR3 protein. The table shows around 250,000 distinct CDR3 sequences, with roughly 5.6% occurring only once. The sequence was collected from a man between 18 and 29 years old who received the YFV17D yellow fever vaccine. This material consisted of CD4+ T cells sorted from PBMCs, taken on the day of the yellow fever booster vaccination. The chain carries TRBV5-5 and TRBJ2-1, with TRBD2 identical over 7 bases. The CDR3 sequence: CASSLMGGVEQFF. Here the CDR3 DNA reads TGTGCCAGCAGCTTGATGGGGGGGGTTGAGCAGTTCTTC.